The 14 T cell receptor beta chains presented below share a single source sample, sequenced in a study of Ad26.COV2.S vaccination and SARS-CoV-2 variants. Sequencing used immunoSEQ multiplex PCR; TCRdb keeps in-frame clones, though not all of them. The table has approximately 420,000 clones, 88% seen once. Treatment reported: 15 to 20 received Ad26.COV2.S at low or high dose, single or two shots; five or six received placebo; per-sample allocation not given. Sampling occurred on day 63 after the first vaccine or placebo injection. The sequences come from peripheral blood, collected in a trial of Ad26.COV2.S vaccine versus placebo. These receptors were taken from a person aged 18 to 59 who received the Ad26.COV2.S COVID-19 vaccine or a placebo.

This rearrangement joins TRBV30 to TRBJ1-2, with 7 bases aligning to TRBD1. CDR3 length equals 12 residues. V dropped 5 bases and J dropped 8; count of bases not matched to a gene: 8. Germline V gives CDR1 GTSNPN, CDR2 SVGIG (reference sequence). The CDR3 DNA reads TGTGCCTGGTCGACAGGGCCCTTGGGCTACACCTTC. Its protein is CAWSTGPLGYTF.

The rearrangement uses TRBV5-1 and TRBJ2-7, with TRBD1 matching 9 bases. The CDR3 length is 15 residues. With V trimmed by 2 bases and J by 6 bases, 9 bases remained unmatched. CDR1 and CDR2 from the germline V gene are SGHRS and YFSETQ. DNA of the CDR3: TGCGCCAGCAGCTTTAAGGGACAGGGATGGAGCGAGCAGTACTTC. Protein: CASSFKGQGWSEQYF.

V usage is TRBV5-4 and J usage is TRBJ2-2; a possible D gene is TRBD1 (6 bases). Germline V gene lookup returns CDR1 SGHNT and CDR2 YYREEE (reference sequence). Between the trimmed V and J ends, which lost 8 bases and 2 bases, there was a span of 13 bases. The CDR3 totals 14 residues. The CDR3 DNA reads TGTGCCAGTTACGACAGGACTAACACCGGGGAGCTGTTTTTT. Its translation: CASYDRTNTGELFF.

The chain carries TRBV4-1 and TRBJ2-3; TRBD2 might be the D (6 bases). The CDR3 sequence is 17 residues long. Germline CDR1 MGHRA, CDR2 YSYEKL. The V end was cut by 4 bases, the J end by 1 base, with 18 bases between. The CDR3 loop reads CASSPEPPGLRTDTQYF. The CDR3, as DNA: TGCGCCAGCAGCCCTGAACCACCGGGACTTCGCACAGATACGCAGTATTTT.

The genes are TRBV29-1 and TRBJ2-2, with D tentatively TRBD1 (5 bases). Germline V gene data show CDR1 as SQVTM and CDR2 as ANQGSEA. V lost 6 bases and J 5 bases, leaving 10 bases between the germline ends. This CDR3 is 12 amino acids long. For the CDR3, the DNA is TGCAGCGTGAACAGGAATACCGGGGAGCTGTTTTTT. This gives the protein CSVNRNTGELFF.

In DNA, the CDR3 is TGTGCCAGTAGTATAAATCATCCCCAGGGAGGCCAGCCCCAGCATTTT. Protein sequence: CASSINHPQGGQPQHF. The chain links TRBV19 to TRBJ1-5; D is perhaps TRBD1 (5 bases). In germline, CDR1 is LNHDA, CDR2 SQIVND (reference sequence). Trimming removed 2 bases from V and 7 bases from J, with 18 bases in between. The CDR3 is made up of 16 amino acids.

This sequence joins TRBV5-1 and TRBJ1-2, with TRBD1 matching over 8 bases. V lost 5 bases, J lost 8 bases, and 5 bases stayed unmatched. CDR3 size: 12 residues. Germline CDR1 is SGHRS and CDR2 is YFSETQ. CDR3 nucleotide sequence: TGCGCCAGCAGTCAGGGGGCGCGGGGCTACACCTTC. Protein product: CASSQGARGYTF.

The CDR3 region has the DNA TGTGCCAGCAGCAAGGGACAGAATAATTCACCCCTCCACTTT. It codes for CASSKGQNNSPLHF. This rearrangement joins TRBV5-4 to TRBJ1-6; 7 nucleotides agree with TRBD1. The V and J ends lost 4 bases and 5 bases, in that order; junction bases with no gene match: 3. This CDR3 region has 14 residues. Germline-derived CDR1 and CDR2 are SGHNT and YYREEE (reference sequence).

Of note for this clone: At one boundary the junction diverges from the germline segment, which might be a read error. J is TRBJ1-1 and V is TRBV7-7; weak D call: TRBD1 (5 bases). Germline lookup yields CDR1 SSHAT and CDR2 FNYEAQ (reference sequence). This CDR3 spans 15 amino acids. CDR3 coding DNA: TGTGCTAGCAGCCCATTGGGGGGGGGAAACACTGAAGCTTTCTTT. The encoded protein is CASSPLGGGNTEAFF.

This clone showed up just a few times. The rearrangement uses TRBV2 and TRBJ2-2; the D gene is possibly TRBD2 (5 bases). Trimming removed 5 bases from V and 7 bases from J, with 8 bases in between. This CDR3 spans 12 amino acids. Germline V CDR1 and CDR2: SNHLY, FYNNEI. The CDR3 bases are TGTGCCAGCAGTAAGGACTTCGGGGAGCTGTTTTTT. The encoded protein is CASSKDFGELFF.

A few counts support this clone. The gene calls are TRBV5-5 and TRBJ2-7, with D perhaps TRBD2 (6 bases). The CDR3 runs to 14 residues. The V and J ends lost 0 bases and 9 bases respectively, with 16 bases between them. CDR1 and CDR2 from the germline V gene are SGHKS and YYEKEE (reference sequence). The CDR3 spells CASSLGLAASGQYF. The CDR3 bases are TGTGCCAGCAGCTTGGGGTTAGCGGCTTCAGGGCAGTACTTC. Supplemented by reference TRBV5-5 and TRBJ2-7, the full variable domain reads DAGVTQSPTHLIKTRGQQVTLRCSPISGHKSVSWYQQVLGQGPQFIFQYYEKEERGRGNFPDRFSARQFPNYSSELNVNALLLGDSALYLCASSLGLAASGQYFGPGTRLTVT.

The V call is TRBV4-1, the J call TRBJ2-7; 10 bases line up with TRBD1. The CDR3 runs 16 residues. Trimming took 0 bases from V and 2 from J; bases not matched to a gene: 4. Per the germline V gene, CDR1 is MGHRA and CDR2 is YSYEKL. CDR3 sequence reads: CASSQDLGQGAYEQYF. CDR3 DNA sequence: TGCGCCAGCAGCCAAGATCTAGGACAGGGGGCCTACGAGCAGTACTTC.

V gene TRBV7-9 combines with J gene TRBJ1-2, with 7 bases identical to TRBD1. CDR1 is SEHNR and CDR2 is FQNEAQ in the germline V gene (reference sequence). The CDR3 contains 13 residues. The J segment lost 6 bases and the V segment lost 3 bases, leaving 4 bases of the junction unmatched. DNA of the CDR3: TGTGCCAGCAGCTTGGCAGGGGGTGATGGCTACACCTTC. Amino acids: CASSLAGGDGYTF.

This clone was seen only a few times. The chain is built from TRBV10-1 and TRBJ2-7, with 7 bases matching TRBD1. This CDR3 comprises 13 residues. After removal of 0 bases from V and 4 bases from J, the junction contained 0 bases not matched to a gene. CDR1 and CDR2 (germline): WNHNN, SYGVQD (reference sequence). In DNA, the CDR3 is TGCGCCAGCAGTGAGTCGACAGGGTACGAGCAGTACTTC. Amino acid sequence: CASSESTGYEQYF.